The text below deals with one T cell receptor (beta chain). The antigen remains unidentified. TCRdb re-called the 5' RACE reads; every CDR3 protein appears as one record, without DNA. Across some 500,000 distinct CDR3 sequences, the top ten clones capture 1.4% to 1.5% of the sample. This CDR3 comprises 13 residues. Germline V CDR1 and CDR2: MNHEY, SMNVEV (reference sequence). This entry is derived from a study of T cells expressing NK-cell markers. Study summary: Eight donors were sequenced, seven testing HCMV-seropositive and one testing seronegative.

Study results and limitations: The dominant NKG2C+ clonotypes represented roughly 1.0-7.5% of CD8+ T cells in five or six donors.

Sequenced sample: blood T cells: a sorted CD56 or NKG2C T cell subset, CD4+ or CD8+ T cells, or bulk PBMC T cells (not recorded which). The rearrangement uses TRBV27 and TRBJ1-5. The sequence was collected from a woman aged 45 to 65 in good health. CDR3 amino acids: CASSLSRMQPQHF.